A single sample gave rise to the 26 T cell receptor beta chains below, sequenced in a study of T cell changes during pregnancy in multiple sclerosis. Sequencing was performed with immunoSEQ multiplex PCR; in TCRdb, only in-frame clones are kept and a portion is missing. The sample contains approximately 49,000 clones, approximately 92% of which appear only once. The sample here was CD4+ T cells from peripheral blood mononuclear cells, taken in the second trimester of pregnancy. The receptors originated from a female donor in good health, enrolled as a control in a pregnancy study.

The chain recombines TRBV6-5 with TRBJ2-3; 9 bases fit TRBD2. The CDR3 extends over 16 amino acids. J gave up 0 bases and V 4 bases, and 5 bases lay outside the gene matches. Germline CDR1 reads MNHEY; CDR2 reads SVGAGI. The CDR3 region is CASSSASGTSTDTQYF. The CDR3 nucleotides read TGTGCCAGCAGTTCCGCTAGCGGGACTAGCACAGATACGCAGTATTTT.

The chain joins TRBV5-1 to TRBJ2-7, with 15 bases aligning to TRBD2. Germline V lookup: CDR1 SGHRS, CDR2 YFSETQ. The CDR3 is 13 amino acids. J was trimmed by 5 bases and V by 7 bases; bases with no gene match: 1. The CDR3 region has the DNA TGCGCCAGCGGGACTAGCGGGAGGAACGAGCAGTACTTC. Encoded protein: CASGTSGRNEQYF.

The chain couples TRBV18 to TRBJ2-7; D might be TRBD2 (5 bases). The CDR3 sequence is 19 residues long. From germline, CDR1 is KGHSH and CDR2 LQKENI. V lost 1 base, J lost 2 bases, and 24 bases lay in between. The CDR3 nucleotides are TGTGCCAGCTCACCACAACGGGAAGGAGTCCCTGTATTCACCTACGAGCAGTACTTC. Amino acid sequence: CASSPQREGVPVFTYEQYF.

The CDR3 is CASSRTGGRELFF. Here the CDR3 DNA reads TGTGCCAGCAGCCGGACAGGGGGACGGGAGCTGTTTTTT. The chain uses TRBV14 and TRBJ2-2; 10 bases match TRBD1. Per germline, CDR1 SGHDN and CDR2 FVKESK. Trimming cost V 4 bases and J 9 bases; bases outside gene matches: 2. The CDR3 runs 13 residues.

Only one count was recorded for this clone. CDR3 DNA sequence: TGTGCCAGTAGTATACTAGCGGGGGGCCAGAACAATGAGCAGTTCTTC. Encoded protein: CASSILAGGQNNEQFF. The V and J genes are TRBV19 and TRBJ2-1; TRBD2 agrees at 11 bases. CDR1 is LNHDA, CDR2 SQIVND, per germline (reference sequence). The CDR3 length is 16 residues. Unmatched junction bases numbered 5, after V lost 2 bases and J lost 5 bases.

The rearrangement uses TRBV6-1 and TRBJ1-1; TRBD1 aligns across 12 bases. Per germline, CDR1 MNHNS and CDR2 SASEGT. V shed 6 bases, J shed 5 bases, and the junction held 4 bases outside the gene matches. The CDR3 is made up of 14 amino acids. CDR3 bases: TGTGCCAGCAGCTGGGGACAGGGGGCGACTGAAGCTTTCTTT. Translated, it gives CASSWGQGATEAFF.

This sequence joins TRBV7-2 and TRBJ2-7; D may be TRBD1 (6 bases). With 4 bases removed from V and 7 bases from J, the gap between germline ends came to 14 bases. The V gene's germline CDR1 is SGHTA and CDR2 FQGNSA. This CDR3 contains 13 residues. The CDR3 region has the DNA TGTGCCAGCAGCTCTAAGACAGGTGGGGAGCAGTACTTC. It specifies CASSSKTGGEQYF.

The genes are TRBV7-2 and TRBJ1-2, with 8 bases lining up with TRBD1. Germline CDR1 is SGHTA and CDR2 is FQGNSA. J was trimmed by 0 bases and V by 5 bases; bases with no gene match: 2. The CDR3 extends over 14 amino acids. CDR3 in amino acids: CASSGQGTNYGYTF. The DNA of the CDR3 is TGTGCCAGCAGCGGACAGGGTACTAACTATGGCTACACCTTC.

The CDR3 reads CASSQGTGGLLDSPLHF. Written as DNA, the CDR3 is TGCGCCAGCAGCCAAGGGACAGGCGGACTACTGGATTCACCCCTCCACTTT. This sequence joins TRBV4-3 and TRBJ1-6; 7 bases map to TRBD1. Germline V CDR1 and CDR2: LGHNA, YSLEER. V was clipped by 1 base and J by 8 bases; unmatched bases: 11. The CDR3 contains 17 residues.

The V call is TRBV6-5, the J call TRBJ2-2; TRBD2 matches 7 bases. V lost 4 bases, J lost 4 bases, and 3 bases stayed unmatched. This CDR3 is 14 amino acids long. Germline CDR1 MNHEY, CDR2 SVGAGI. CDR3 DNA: TGTGCCAGCAGTTCCGGGACTATCACCGGGGAGCTGTTTTTT. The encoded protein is CASSSGTITGELFF.

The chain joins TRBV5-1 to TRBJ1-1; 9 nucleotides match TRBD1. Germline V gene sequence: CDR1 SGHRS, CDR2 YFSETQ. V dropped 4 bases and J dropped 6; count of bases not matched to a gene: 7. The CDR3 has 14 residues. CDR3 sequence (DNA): TGCGCCAGCAGCGCGGGACAGGGAATTGCTGAAGCTTTCTTT. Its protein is CASSAGQGIAEAFF.

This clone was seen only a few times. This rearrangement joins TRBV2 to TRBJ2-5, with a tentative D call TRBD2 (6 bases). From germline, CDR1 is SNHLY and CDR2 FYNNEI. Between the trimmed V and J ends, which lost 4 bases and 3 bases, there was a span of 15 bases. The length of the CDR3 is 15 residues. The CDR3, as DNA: TGTGCCAGCAGTGGAAGTAGCGGAAATAAAGAGACCCAGTACTTC. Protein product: CASSGSSGNKETQYF. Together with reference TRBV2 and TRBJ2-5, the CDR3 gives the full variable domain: EPEVTQTPSHQVTQMGQEVILRCVPISNHLYFYWYRQILGQKVEFLVSFYNNEISEKSEIFDDQFSVERPDGSNFTLKIRSTKLEDSAMYFCASSGSSGNKETQYFGPGTRLLVL.

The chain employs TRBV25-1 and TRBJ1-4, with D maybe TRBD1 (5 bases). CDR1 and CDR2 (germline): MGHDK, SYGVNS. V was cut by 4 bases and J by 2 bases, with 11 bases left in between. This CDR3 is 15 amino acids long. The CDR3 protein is CASSGGRKTNEKLFF. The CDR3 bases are TGTGCCAGCAGTGGGGGGAGGAAGACTAATGAAAAACTGTTTTTT.

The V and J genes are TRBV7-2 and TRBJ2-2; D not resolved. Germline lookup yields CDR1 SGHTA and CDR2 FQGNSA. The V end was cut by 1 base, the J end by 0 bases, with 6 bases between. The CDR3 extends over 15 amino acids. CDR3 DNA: TGTGCCAGCAGCTTAGGAACTTCGAACACCGGGGAGCTGTTTTTT. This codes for CASSLGTSNTGELFF.

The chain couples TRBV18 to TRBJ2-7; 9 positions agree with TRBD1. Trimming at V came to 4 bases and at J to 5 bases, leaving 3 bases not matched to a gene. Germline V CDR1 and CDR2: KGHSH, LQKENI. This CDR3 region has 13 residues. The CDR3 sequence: CASSRDRANEQYF. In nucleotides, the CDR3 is TGTGCCAGCTCACGGGACAGGGCCAACGAGCAGTACTTC.

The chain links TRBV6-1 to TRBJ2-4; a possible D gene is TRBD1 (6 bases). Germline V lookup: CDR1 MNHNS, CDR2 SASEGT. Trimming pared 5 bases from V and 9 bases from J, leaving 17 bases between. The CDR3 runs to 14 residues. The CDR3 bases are TGTGCCAGCAGTTCTCCTGGGACATTCCCCATTCAGTACTTC. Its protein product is CASSSPGTFPIQYF.

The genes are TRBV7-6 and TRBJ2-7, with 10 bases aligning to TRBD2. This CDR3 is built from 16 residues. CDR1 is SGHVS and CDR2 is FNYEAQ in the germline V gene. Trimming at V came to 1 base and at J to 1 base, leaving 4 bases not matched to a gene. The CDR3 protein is CASSLEASGSSYEQYF. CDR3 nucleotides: TGTGCCAGCAGCTTAGAGGCTAGCGGGAGTTCCTACGAGCAGTACTTC.

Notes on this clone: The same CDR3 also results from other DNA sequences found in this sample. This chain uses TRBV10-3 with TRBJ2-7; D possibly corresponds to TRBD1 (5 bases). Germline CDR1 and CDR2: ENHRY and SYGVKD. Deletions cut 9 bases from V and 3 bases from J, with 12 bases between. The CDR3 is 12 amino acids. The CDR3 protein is CAMSQGRYEQYF. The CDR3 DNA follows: TGTGCCATGAGTCAGGGTCGCTACGAGCAGTACTTC.

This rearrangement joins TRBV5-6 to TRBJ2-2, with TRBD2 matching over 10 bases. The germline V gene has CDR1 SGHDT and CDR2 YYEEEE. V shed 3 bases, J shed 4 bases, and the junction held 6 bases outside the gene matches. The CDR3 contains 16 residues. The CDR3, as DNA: TGTGCCAGCAGCTACCTTTCTAGCGGGAGCACCGGGGAGCTGTTTTTT. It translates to CASSYLSSGSTGELFF.

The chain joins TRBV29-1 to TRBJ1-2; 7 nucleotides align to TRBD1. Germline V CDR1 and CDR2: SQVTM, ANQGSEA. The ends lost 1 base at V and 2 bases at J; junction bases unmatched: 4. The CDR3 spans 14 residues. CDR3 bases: TGCAGCGTTGAAGTGGACAGGCCAAACTATGGCTACACCTTC. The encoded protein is CSVEVDRPNYGYTF. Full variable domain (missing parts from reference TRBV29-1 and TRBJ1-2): SAVISQKPSRDICQRGTSLTIQCQVDSQVTMMFWYRQQPGQSLTLIATANQGSEATYESGFVIDKFPISRPNLTFSTLTVSNMSPEDSSIYLCSVEVDRPNYGYTFGSGTRLTVV.

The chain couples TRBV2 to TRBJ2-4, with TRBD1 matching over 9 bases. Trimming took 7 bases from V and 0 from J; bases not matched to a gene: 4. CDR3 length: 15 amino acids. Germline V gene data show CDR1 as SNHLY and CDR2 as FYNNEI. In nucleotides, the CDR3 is TGTGCCAGCACCCTGGACAGGGGAGCCAAAAACATTCAGTACTTC. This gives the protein CASTLDRGAKNIQYF. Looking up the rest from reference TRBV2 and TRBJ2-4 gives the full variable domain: EPEVTQTPSHQVTQMGQEVILRCVPISNHLYFYWYRQILGQKVEFLVSFYNNEISEKSEIFDDQFSVERPDGSNFTLKIRSTKLEDSAMYFCASTLDRGAKNIQYFGAGTRLSVL.

The CDR3 here is CAWSEGEGETQYF. CDR3 nucleotides: TGTGCCTGGAGTGAGGGGGAAGGAGAGACCCAGTACTTC. This chain joins TRBV30 and TRBJ2-5, with D possibly matching TRBD1 (6 bases). V was shortened by 1 base and J by 4 bases, with 10 bases between the two germline ends. The CDR3 is made up of 13 amino acids. Looked up from germline, CDR1 is GTSNPN and CDR2 is SVGIG (reference sequence).

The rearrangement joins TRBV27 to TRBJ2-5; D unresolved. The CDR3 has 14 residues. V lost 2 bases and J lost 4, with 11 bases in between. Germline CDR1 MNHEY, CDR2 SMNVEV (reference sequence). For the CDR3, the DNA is TGTGCCAGCAGTTTAGCGGCGGTGCGAGAGACCCAGTACTTC. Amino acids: CASSLAAVRETQYF.

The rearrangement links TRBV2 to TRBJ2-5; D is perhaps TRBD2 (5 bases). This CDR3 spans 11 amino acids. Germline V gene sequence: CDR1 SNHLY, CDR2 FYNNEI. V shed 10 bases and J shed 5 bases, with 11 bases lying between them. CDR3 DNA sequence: TGTGCCACGGACTCGTCCGAGACCCAGTACTTC. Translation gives CATDSSETQYF.

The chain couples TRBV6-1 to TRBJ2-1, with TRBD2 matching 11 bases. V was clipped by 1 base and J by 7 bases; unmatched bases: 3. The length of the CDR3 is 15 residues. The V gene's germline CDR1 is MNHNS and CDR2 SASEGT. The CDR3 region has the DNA TGTGCCAGCAGTGAAGAGGCTAGCGGGAGGAATGAGCAGTTCTTC. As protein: CASSEEASGRNEQFF.

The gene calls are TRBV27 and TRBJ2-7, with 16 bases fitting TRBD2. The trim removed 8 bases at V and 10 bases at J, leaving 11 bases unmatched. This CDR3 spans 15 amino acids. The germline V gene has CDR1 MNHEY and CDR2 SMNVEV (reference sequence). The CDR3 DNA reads TGTGCCAGCCGTACCGGGACTAGCGGGAGGGTCCTTCAGTACTTC. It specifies CASRTGTSGRVLQYF.